The rows below give T cell receptor beta chains drawn from one sample of a study of molecular identifiers for immune sequencing clone quantification. Each CDR3 protein gets one entry after TCRdb re-called the PCR reads with MiXCR. The sample holds about half a million distinct CDR3 sequences; less than 30% are singletons and the top ten take 0.76%. The material sequenced was naive CD8+ T cells from blood, with Jurkat cell RNA spiked in. These receptors originate from a human donor in good health. Some libraries in this study had Jurkat cell RNA spiked in. CDR3s include the opening cysteine and the closing phenylalanine or tryptophan. A D gene is named only where the DNA matches it firmly. Some rows have no size entry. The others give once, few or many, or a class for an expanded clone.

>TRBV5-1|TRBJ2-7|-|few
TGCGCCAGCTATAACGGGACAAGCCTTTACGAGCAGTACTTC
CASYNGTSLYEQYF
>TRBV20-1|TRBJ2-7|TRBD1|-
TGCAGTGGTCAGGGGGACAGGACCTACGAGCAGTACTTC
CSGQGDRTYEQYF
>TRBV5-6|TRBJ1-5|-|many
TGTGCCAGCAGCTTGGAGGGAAGAGGCAATCAGCCCCAGCATTTT
CASSLEGRGNQPQHF
>TRBV27|TRBJ2-1|TRBD2|once
TGTGCCAGCGGCTACGGGGGAGCGGGGGGGCCCGACAATGAGCAGTTCTTC
CASGYGGAGGPDNEQFF
>TRBV5-1|TRBJ1-4|-|-
TGCGCCAGCAGCTCACTCGGACAGACTAATGAAAAACTGTTTTTT
CASSSLGQTNEKLFF
>TRBV7-9|TRBJ2-3|TRBD2|many
TGTGCCAGCAGCCCCCGACTATCCAGCGCGGGGGGAGATACGCAGTATTTT
CASSPRLSSAGGDTQYF
>TRBV30|TRBJ2-7|-|many
TGTGCCTGGAGTGTACTCGGGGCGTTCGAGCAGTACTTC
CAWSVLGAFEQYF
>TRBV12-3/TRBV12-4|TRBJ1-6|-|-
TGTGCCAGCAGTCTACAGGTATCACCCCTCCACTTT
CASSLQVSPLHF
>TRBV20-1|TRBJ1-5|-|many
TGCAGTGCTGGACAAGGGCATATGGGCAATCAGCCCCAGCATTTT
CSAGQGHMGNQPQHF
>TRBV24-1|TRBJ2-5|TRBD1|-
TGTGCCACCAGTGAGTCGGGACAGCGAGTAGAGACCCAGTACTTC
CATSESGQRVETQYF
>TRBV4-2|TRBJ1-6|TRBD1|-
TGTGCCAGCAGCCAGGACGAGGGGACAGGGAAATTTTCCTATAATTCACCCCTCCACTTT
CASSQDEGTGKFSYNSPLHF
>TRBV3-1|TRBJ2-1|-|-
TGTGCCAGCAACCAACAGCAGCGGACTTTGGAGCAGTTCTTC
CASNQQQRTLEQFF
>TRBV2|TRBJ1-5|-|once
TGTGCCAGCAGTGAAGGAGGAATCAATCAGCCCCAGCATTTT
CASSEGGINQPQHF
>TRBV27|TRBJ2-3|-|few
TGTGCCAGCAGTCCGGGACCTTTCCCAGATACGCAGTATTTT
CASSPGPFPDTQYF
>TRBV6-2/TRBV6-3|TRBJ2-7|TRBD2|few
TGTGCCAGCAGTTACGATACGAAGGGACTAGCGGGAGTGTACGAGCAGTACTTC
CASSYDTKGLAGVYEQYF
>TRBV2|TRBJ2-6|-|many
TGTGCCAGCAGTCCTAGCTCTGGGGCCAACGTCCTGACTTTC
CASSPSSGANVLTF
>TRBV14|TRBJ2-1|-|-
TGTGCCAGCAGCCAAGATTGGGATGAGCAGTTCTTC
CASSQDWDEQFF
>TRBV9|TRBJ2-7|-|-
TGTGCCCGCAGCGTAGGGGGGGGAGGCGAGCAGTACTTC
CARSVGGGGEQYF
>TRBV4-3|TRBJ2-7|-|few
TGCGCCAGCAGCCAAGATCAGGGCACGAGATACGAGCAGTACTTC
CASSQDQGTRYEQYF